This T cell receptor beta chain was recorded in a study of control samples from healthy donors and cancer patients. The assay was immunoSEQ multiplex PCR, and TCRdb's table has in-frame clones only and misses some. This table has some 71,000 clones, roughly 89% appearing once. The CDR3 covers 15 residues. Trimming removed 1 base from V and 3 bases from J; junction bases left unmatched: 2. CDR1 and CDR2 (germline): SGHNT, YENEEA. Sequencing used PBMCs. V and J are TRBV11-3 and TRBJ2-7, with 11 bases fitting TRBD2. The TCR originated in a man aged 60 to 75 with lung cancer. The CDR3, as DNA: TGTGCCAGCAGCTTAGGACTAGCGGGGAGCTACGAGCAGTACGTC. Translating gives CASSLGLAGSYEQYV.